This T cell receptor (beta chain) appears in the sequencing data of a study of blood T cell repertoires in COVID-19. Study background: Specimens from acute and convalescent COVID-19 originated in the United States, Italy and Spain.

The germline V gene has CDR1 WSHSY and CDR2 SAAADI. The CDR3 extends over 14 amino acids. Trimming took off 6 bases at V and 1 base at J, with 12 bases between the two ends. Per the original methods: Reference gene primer amplification yielded estimated nucleated cell counts. Assay: immunoSEQ multiplex PCR; the TCRdb copy retains only in-frame clones and omits some. V and J calls and clone size are copied from that table; D and trimming were computed from the DNA. The sample consists of around 140,000 clones, approximately 85% of them appearing once. This TCR was sampled from a man between 65 and 79 years old with acute or convalescent COVID-19. The rearrangement joins TRBV10-2 to TRBJ1-1, with a tentative D call TRBD1 (5 bases). The source material was peripheral blood. The CDR3 DNA reads TGCGCCAGCAGCCTCAGGGAGGGGAACACTGAAGCTTTCTTT. Translation gives CASSLREGNTEAFF.